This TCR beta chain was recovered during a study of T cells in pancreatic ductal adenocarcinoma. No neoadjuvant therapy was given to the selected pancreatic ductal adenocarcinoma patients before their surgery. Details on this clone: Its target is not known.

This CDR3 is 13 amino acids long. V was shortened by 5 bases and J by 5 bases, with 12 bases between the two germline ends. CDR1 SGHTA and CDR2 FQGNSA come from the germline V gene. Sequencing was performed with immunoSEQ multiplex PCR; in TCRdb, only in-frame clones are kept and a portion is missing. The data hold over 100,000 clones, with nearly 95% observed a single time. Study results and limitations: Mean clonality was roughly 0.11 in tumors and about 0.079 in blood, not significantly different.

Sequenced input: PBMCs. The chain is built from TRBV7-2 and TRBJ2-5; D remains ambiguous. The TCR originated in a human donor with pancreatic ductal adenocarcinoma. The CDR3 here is CASSRAPEETQYF. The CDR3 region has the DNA TGTGCCAGCAGCCGCGCGCCGGAGGAGACCCAGTACTTC. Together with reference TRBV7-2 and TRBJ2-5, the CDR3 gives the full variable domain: GAGVSQSPSNKVTEKGKDVELRCDPISGHTALYWYRQSLGQGLEFLIYFQGNSAPDKSGLPSDRFSAERTGGSVSTLTIQRTQQEDSAVYLCASSRAPEETQYFGPGTRLLVL.